The 28 T cell receptor beta chains presented below share a single source sample, sequenced in a study of cytomegalovirus exposure and HLA in healthy donors. Sequenced by immunoSEQ multiplex PCR; TCRdb stores in-frame clones only, minus some. The data hold 90,000 to 150,000 clones, with 85% to 90% observed a single time. Sequencing input: PBMCs. Source of these receptors: a woman between 18 and 29 years old in good health and CMV-seropositive.

The V gene is TRBV28, the J gene TRBJ2-7; the match to TRBD2 covers 8 bases. The CDR3 is 13 amino acids. Per the germline V gene, CDR1 is MDHEN and CDR2 is SYDVKM. V shed 7 bases and J 6 bases; nucleotides not matched to a gene: 8. This CDR3 is CASTGGGDSEQYF. The CDR3 nucleotides read TGTGCCAGCACGGGGGGGGGCGATTCCGAGCAGTACTTC.

CDR3 bases: TGTGCCAGCAGCCTCCGGGACAGGACGAACACTGAAGCTTTCTTT. Protein product: CASSLRDRTNTEAFF. The chain recombines TRBV9 with TRBJ1-1; 8 bases match TRBD1. Per the germline V gene, CDR1 is SGDLS and CDR2 is YYNGEE. The CDR3 totals 15 residues. V dropped 4 bases and J dropped 1; count of bases not matched to a gene: 6.

The chain has TRBV6-1 and TRBJ1-1; weak D call: TRBD1 (6 bases). In germline, CDR1 is MNHNS, CDR2 SASEGT. CDR3 length: 15 amino acids. Trimming stripped 2 bases from V and 1 base from J, with 11 bases between. The CDR3 DNA reads as TGTGCCAGCAGTGAAACAACAGGGAAGAACACTGAAGCTTTCTTT. It specifies CASSETTGKNTEAFF.

The chain recombines TRBV12-5 with TRBJ1-3; a possible D gene is TRBD1 (5 bases). V was trimmed by 1 base and J by 4 bases, leaving 17 bases between them. The CDR3 has 17 residues. CDR1 is LGHNT, CDR2 FRNRAP, per germline. The DNA of the CDR3 is TGTGCTAGTGGTTTGGCCCCGGGAGGGGCGGCCGGAAACACCATATATTTT. This translates into CASGLAPGGAAGNTIYF.

J is TRBJ2-2 and V is TRBV4-3; tentative D call: TRBD2 (5 bases). The CDR3 spans 17 residues. The V end was cut by 6 bases, the J end by 2 bases, with 19 bases between. Germline V CDR1 and CDR2: LGHNA, YSLEER. The DNA for the CDR3 is TGCGCCAGCAGGGCTACTTACGGGAACCGTAACACCGGGGAGCTGTTTTTT. This sequence encodes CASRATYGNRNTGELFF.

A single count supports this clone. The V gene is TRBV5-4, the J gene TRBJ2-1; the match to TRBD2 covers 11 bases. Germline V gives CDR1 SGHNT, CDR2 YYREEE (reference sequence). The CDR3 sequence is 16 residues long. The junction had 7 bases not matched to a gene; V was cut back by 4 bases and J by 4 bases. The chain's CDR3 is CASSPRSGRGYNEQFF. Here the CDR3 DNA reads TGTGCCAGCAGCCCCCGTAGCGGGAGGGGGTACAATGAGCAGTTCTTC. Drawing the rest from reference TRBV5-4 and TRBJ2-1, the complete variable domain is ETGVTQSPTHLIKTRGQQVTLRCSSQSGHNTVSWYQQALGQGPQFIFQYYREEENGRGNFPPRFSGLQFPNYSSELNVNALELDDSALYLCASSPRSGRGYNEQFFGPGTRLTVL.

The chain carries TRBV18 and TRBJ1-2; 8 nucleotides align to TRBD1. Germline assignment: CDR1 KGHSH and CDR2 LQKENI. V lost 4 bases to trimming and J lost 1 base; unmatched junction nucleotides: 8. The CDR3 totals 16 residues. The CDR3 sequence is CASSLSTGEVNYGYTF. CDR3 DNA: TGTGCCAGCTCACTGTCGACAGGGGAAGTTAACTATGGCTACACCTTC.

This chain uses TRBV10-3 with TRBJ1-2; TRBD1 matches 7 bases. Looked up from germline, CDR1 is ENHRY and CDR2 is SYGVKD. This CDR3 is built from 12 residues. V shed 3 bases and J 6 bases; nucleotides not matched to a gene: 1. In DNA, the CDR3 is TGTGCCATCAGTGAAGGGACAGATGGCTACACCTTC. Its protein product is CAISEGTDGYTF.

This chain links TRBV15 with TRBJ1-1; 7 positions agree with TRBD1. CDR1 and CDR2 (germline): LNHNV, YYDKDF (reference sequence). With 0 bases clipped from V and 6 bases from J, the junction kept 10 bases outside the gene matches. CDR3 length: 16 residues. The CDR3 DNA reads as TGTGCCACCAGCAGAGATCCACAGGGGCCGTGGGCTGAAGCTTTCTTT. It translates to CATSRDPQGPWAEAFF.

The V and J genes are TRBV19 and TRBJ2-5, with 11 bases matching TRBD2. This CDR3 region has 17 residues. J lost 7 bases, V lost 6 bases, and 16 bases had no gene match. Germline V CDR1 and CDR2: LNHDA, SQIVND (reference sequence). CDR3 in DNA: TGTGCCAGTAGCCCACTAGCGGGAGCCCTCTCGGGGGTGACCCAGTACTTC. Its translation is CASSPLAGALSGVTQYF.

The chain uses TRBV30 and TRBJ2-7; 12 nucleotides line up with TRBD2. The CDR3 has 17 amino acids. Germline assignment: CDR1 GTSNPN and CDR2 SVGIG (reference sequence). The V and J ends lost 0 bases and 0 bases, in that order; junction bases with no gene match: 6. CDR3 loop: CAWSVSRTSGASYEQYF. For the CDR3, the DNA is TGTGCCTGGAGTGTCTCTCGGACTAGCGGGGCCTCCTACGAGCAGTACTTC.

The rearrangement uses TRBV6-1 and TRBJ2-3; 9 bases map to TRBD2. V lost 6 bases, J lost 1 base, and 8 bases stayed unmatched. This CDR3 has 16 amino acids. In germline, CDR1 is MNHNS, CDR2 SASEGT. The CDR3 coding sequence is TGTGCCAGCAGGGAAAGTAGCGGGGGCCGCACAGATACGCAGTATTTT. Its translation: CASRESSGGRTDTQYF.

This chain joins TRBV18 and TRBJ2-1; possibly TRBD2 for D (6 bases). Germline lookup yields CDR1 KGHSH and CDR2 LQKENI. The CDR3 covers 13 residues. Trimming took off 6 bases at V and 9 bases at J, with 15 bases between the two ends. The CDR3 loop reads CASSGTLGSEQFF. The CDR3 DNA sequence: TGTGCCAGCTCGGGGACTCTAGGGTCTGAGCAGTTCTTC. The full variable domain, completed using reference TRBV18 and TRBJ2-1, is NAGVMQNPRHLVRRRGQEARLRCSPMKGHSHVYWYRQLPEEGLKFMVYLQKENIIDESGMPKERFSAEFPKEGPSILRIQQVVRGDSAAYFCASSGTLGSEQFFGPGTRLTVL.

The chain couples TRBV19 to TRBJ1-5; D remains ambiguous. The CDR3 sequence is 17 residues long. Germline CDR1 and CDR2: LNHDA and SQIVND (reference sequence). Trimming left V 5 bases short and J 1 base short, with 18 bases between. DNA of the CDR3: TGTGCCAGTAGTTTTACCCAGGTTGGTGGAAGCAATCAGCCCCAGCATTTT. This encodes CASSFTQVGGSNQPQHF.

This clone was seen a single time. The V gene is TRBV5-1, the J gene TRBJ2-1; TRBD2 matches at 7 bases. The CDR3 runs 14 residues. From germline, CDR1 is SGHRS and CDR2 YFSETQ. Trimming cost V 4 bases and J 6 bases; bases outside gene matches: 7. As DNA, the CDR3 is TGCGCCAGCAGCATATCCACTAGCGTCAATGAGCAGTTCTTC. It encodes CASSISTSVNEQFF.

The CDR3 DNA reads as TGCGCCAGCAGCTTTGCGGTGGGGGGTAGGGTGAACACTGAAGCTTTCTTT. This encodes CASSFAVGGRVNTEAFF. The rearrangement uses TRBV5-1 and TRBJ1-1, with D possibly TRBD1 on 5 matching bases. The CDR3 runs 17 residues. V was shortened by 2 bases and J by 0 bases, with 17 bases between the two germline ends. The germline gives CDR1 SGHRS, CDR2 YFSETQ.

This chain uses TRBV7-9 with TRBJ2-2; 8 positions agree with TRBD1. The V segment lost 5 bases and the J segment 5 bases; nucleotides outside the gene matches: 10. The CDR3 runs 16 residues. Germline V gives CDR1 SEHNR, CDR2 FQNEAQ (reference sequence). CDR3 sequence: CASSPTDRGKTGELFF. The CDR3 bases are TGTGCCAGCAGCCCAACCGACAGGGGAAAAACCGGGGAGCTGTTTTTT.

The rearrangement uses TRBV5-8 and TRBJ2-7; D remains unclear. With 5 bases removed from V and 2 bases from J, the gap between germline ends came to 14 bases. Per germline, CDR1 SGHTS and CDR2 YDEGEE. The CDR3 has 14 residues. CDR3 nucleotides: TGTGCCAGCAGGGGCTCGTATGCAACCTACGAGCAGTACTTC. It is translated as CASRGSYATYEQYF. Supplemented by reference TRBV5-8 and TRBJ2-7, the full variable domain reads EAGVTQSPTHLIKTRGQQATLRCSPISGHTSVYWYQQALGLGLQFLLWYDEGEERNRGNFPPRFSGRQFPNYSSELNVNALELEDSALYLCASRGSYATYEQYFGPGTRLTVT.

The CDR3 spells CASSLPMLLEGARLDFTNYGYTF. Written as DNA, the CDR3 is TGTGCCAGCAGTTTACCCATGCTCCTCGAGGGGGCGCGTCTTGATTTTACTAACTATGGCTACACCTTC. V usage is TRBV28 and J usage is TRBJ1-2, with 7 positions matching TRBD1. CDR3 size: 23 residues. Germline V gene data show CDR1 as MDHEN and CDR2 as SYDVKM. V gave up 2 bases and J gave up 0 bases; unmatched junction bases: 27.

The chain carries TRBV5-6 and TRBJ2-7; D is undetermined. Germline assignment: CDR1 SGHDT and CDR2 YYEEEE. This CDR3 comprises 12 residues. V lost 2 bases and J lost 2, with 5 bases in between. The CDR3, as DNA: TGTGCCAGCAGCTTTGGCCCCTACGAGCAGTACTTC. Translated, it gives CASSFGPYEQYF.

V and J are TRBV13 and TRBJ2-1, with 9 bases matching TRBD1. The CDR3 extends over 18 amino acids. V lost 5 bases and J lost 3; bases outside the gene matches: 14. In germline, CDR1 is PRHDT, CDR2 FYEKMQ (reference sequence). The CDR3 is CASSRSAKQGAIYNEQFF. CDR3 DNA sequence: TGTGCCAGCAGCCGAAGCGCCAAACAGGGGGCCATCTACAATGAGCAGTTCTTC.

This clone has a single count. Germline and junction disagree at one end, which may indicate a read error. The V call is TRBV19, the J call TRBJ2-7; 8 nucleotides match TRBD1. This CDR3 has 15 residues. Germline V gene data show CDR1 as LNHDA and CDR2 as SQIVND (reference sequence). The DNA of the CDR3 is TGTGCCAGTAGTGAAGGGGCAACCAGGGGGCCCAGGTGGAGCTTC. Its translation: CASSEGATRGPRWSF. Variable domain in full (rest from reference TRBV19 and TRBJ2-7): DGGITQSPKYLFRKEGQNVTLSCEQNLNHDAMYWYRQDPGQGLRLIYYSQIVNDFQKGDIAEGYSVSREKKESFPLTVTSAQKNPTAFYLCASSEGATRGPRWSFGPGTRLTVT.

The chain couples TRBV25-1 to TRBJ1-4; D gene uncertain. The germline V gene encodes CDR1 MGHDK and CDR2 SYGVNS. Trimming cost V 6 bases and J 5 bases, with 4 bases left between them. The CDR3 consists of 11 residues. The CDR3 DNA reads as TGTGCCAGCAGGCTAAATGAAAAACTGTTTTTT. Translation gives CASRLNEKLFF.

This chain connects TRBV19 to TRBJ2-3; the match to TRBD2 covers 14 bases. The CDR3 spans 17 residues. From germline, CDR1 is LNHDA and CDR2 SQIVND (reference sequence). After removal of 3 bases from V and 5 bases from J, the junction contained 7 bases not matched to a gene. For the CDR3, the DNA is TGTGCCAGTAGTATCGCAGGGACTAGCGGGAGATTAGATACGCAGTATTTT. Translated, it gives CASSIAGTSGRLDTQYF.

The chain is built from TRBV5-1 and TRBJ1-2; possibly TRBD1 for D (6 bases). The CDR3 has 15 amino acids. CDR1 and CDR2 from the germline V gene are SGHRS and YFSETQ. Trimming cost V 6 bases and J 3 bases, with 18 bases left between them. CDR3 loop: CASTGGPENHYGYTF. The CDR3 nucleotides read TGCGCCAGCACCGGGGGGCCAGAGAACCACTATGGCTACACCTTC. Drawing the rest from reference TRBV5-1 and TRBJ1-2, the complete variable domain is KAGVTQTPRYLIKTRGQQVTLSCSPISGHRSVSWYQQTPGQGLQFLFEYFSETQRNKGNFPGRFSGRQFSNSRSEMNVSTLELGDSALYLCASTGGPENHYGYTFGSGTRLTVV.

This clone occurred a few times. In DNA, the CDR3 is TGTGCCAGCACCCACTTCAGGACAGGGGCCCCCTACGAGCAGTACTTC. Its protein product is CASTHFRTGAPYEQYF. The rearrangement uses TRBV5-6 and TRBJ2-7, with TRBD1 matching over 9 bases. This CDR3 region has 16 residues. V gave up 6 bases and J gave up 2 bases; unmatched junction bases: 12. Germline V lookup: CDR1 SGHDT, CDR2 YYEEEE.

This clone was seen only a few times. This rearrangement joins TRBV29-1 to TRBJ1-2; TRBD1 agrees at 7 bases. Germline CDR1 and CDR2: SQVTM and ANQGSEA. V was pared by 8 bases and J by 0 bases, with 9 bases of the junction left unmatched. This CDR3 is 14 amino acids long. CDR3 in amino acids: CSCVGDRANYGYTF. The CDR3 DNA sequence: TGCAGCTGTGTGGGTGACAGGGCTAACTATGGCTACACCTTC. The full variable domain, its missing parts supplied by reference TRBV29-1 and TRBJ1-2, is SAVISQKPSRDICQRGTSLTIQCQVDSQVTMMFWYRQQPGQSLTLIATANQGSEATYESGFVIDKFPISRPNLTFSTLTVSNMSPEDSSIYLCSCVGDRANYGYTFGSGTRLTVV.

V is TRBV9 and J is TRBJ2-7, with unresolved D. Looked up from germline, CDR1 is SGDLS and CDR2 is YYNGEE. The V end lost 10 bases, the J end lost 2 bases, and 16 bases lay between the germline ends. The CDR3 is made up of 13 amino acids. The CDR3 sequence is CACPQTKPYEQYF. Here the CDR3 DNA reads TGTGCCTGCCCCCAGACAAAACCCTACGAGCAGTACTTC.